Presented here are 7 T cell receptor beta chains from one specimen sequenced in a study of cytomegalovirus exposure and HLA in healthy donors listed by TCRdb under 2017. Receptor libraries were prepared by the immunoSEQ multiplex PCR assay. A mixture of 60 forward primers for TCR Vbeta segments and 13 reverse primers for TCR Jbeta segments was used in the multiplex PCR. In TCRdb, the immuneACCESS table is reduced to in-frame sequences with V and J assigned. These tables do not hold every clone; where another copy was compared, an unresolved V gene accounts for under half, and the others remain unexplained. Within this sample are about 93,000 clones, with about 66% of them counted one time only. The top ten constitute around 5.6% of the sample. Sequencing was carried out using PBMCs. The origin of the receptors is a boy between 10 and 17 years old in good health and CMV-seropositive.

This clone came up a few times. This chain joins TRBV5-1 and TRBJ1-1, with TRBD1 identical over 7 bases. This CDR3 is built from 13 residues. V lost 4 bases, J lost 4 bases, and 4 bases stayed unmatched. Germline V gene sequence: CDR1 SGHRS, CDR2 YFSETQ. The CDR3 loop reads CASSTGVFTEAFF. The CDR3, as DNA: TGCGCCAGCAGCACAGGGGTATTCACTGAAGCTTTCTTT. The whole variable domain, filled in from reference TRBV5-1 and TRBJ1-1, reads KAGVTQTPRYLIKTRGQQVTLSCSPISGHRSVSWYQQTPGQGLQFLFEYFSETQRNKGNFPGRFSGRQFSNSRSEMNVSTLELGDSALYLCASSTGVFTEAFFGQGTRLTVV.

There are a few counts of this clone. The gene calls are TRBV5-4 and TRBJ2-3; D is undetermined. V was shortened by 1 base and J by 2 bases, with 5 bases between the two germline ends. The germline CDR1 and CDR2 sequences are SGHNT and YYREEE (reference sequence). The CDR3 runs 13 residues. The chain's CDR3 is CASSLLSTDTQYF. The CDR3 DNA reads TGTGCCAGCAGCTTGCTATCCACAGATACGCAGTATTTT.

This clone is a singleton in its sample. The V and J genes are TRBV4-3 and TRBJ2-3, with 11 nucleotides matching TRBD2. Germline V lookup: CDR1 LGHNA, CDR2 YSLEER. The CDR3 consists of 15 residues. With 0 bases clipped from V and 14 bases from J, the junction kept 10 bases outside the gene matches. The CDR3 coding sequence is TGCGCCAGCAGCCAAGATCCCACTAGCGGGAGCCGACTGTATTTT. Translating gives CASSQDPTSGSRLYF.

The chain carries TRBV10-2 and TRBJ2-7; 9 nucleotides agree with TRBD1. This CDR3 spans 14 amino acids. The germline gives CDR1 WSHSY, CDR2 SAAADI. With V trimmed by 8 bases and J by 5 bases, 10 bases remained unmatched. For the CDR3, the DNA is TGCGCCAGCCCCCCGGGGACAGGGCTAGACGAGCAGTACTTC. Translated: CASPPGTGLDEQYF.

The rearrangement joins TRBV5-6 to TRBJ1-2; 9 bases map to TRBD1. CDR1 and CDR2 from the germline V gene are SGHDT and YYEEEE. J gave up 3 bases and V 0 bases, and 6 bases lay outside the gene matches. This CDR3 is 16 amino acids long. CDR3 region: CASSLEQGAKYYGYTF. In DNA, the CDR3 is TGTGCCAGCAGCTTGGAACAGGGGGCAAAGTACTATGGCTACACCTTC.

The rearrangement links TRBV5-1 to TRBJ1-6; D may be TRBD1 (5 bases). The V gene lost 0 bases and the J gene lost 10 bases, with 14 bases spanning the gap. Germline CDR1 is SGHRS and CDR2 is YFSETQ. The CDR3 is 15 amino acids. CDR3 in amino acids: CASSLAGQRDSPLHF. The CDR3, as DNA: TGCGCCAGCAGCTTGGCAGGGCAGAGAGACTCACCCCTCCACTTT.

The chain combines TRBV2 with TRBJ1-1; D may be TRBD1 (6 bases). Germline assignment: CDR1 SNHLY and CDR2 FYNNEI. V shed 5 bases and J shed 3 bases, with 16 bases lying between them. The CDR3 loop spans 15 amino acids. CDR3 residues: CASSRSRGLDTEAFF. CDR3 nucleotides: TGTGCCAGCAGTCGATCCAGGGGATTGGACACTGAAGCTTTCTTT.